This TCR beta chain stems from a study of blood T cell repertoires in COVID-19. Study information: T cells, B-cell-depleted T cells, or PBMCs provided the cDNA or gDNA that served as material.

Assay used: immunoSEQ multiplex PCR; TCRdb lists only in-frame clones, some missing. This table holds just over 250,000 clones, 80% to 90% found once. The V gene's germline CDR1 is GTSNPN and CDR2 SVGIG (reference sequence). The V gene lost 1 base and the J gene lost 6 bases, with 10 bases spanning the gap. The CDR3 consists of 13 residues. Sequencing used peripheral blood. This chain joins TRBV30 and TRBJ2-1; TRBD2 might be the D (5 bases). This receptor was obtained from a woman in her 50s with acute or convalescent COVID-19. The CDR3 is CAWSGGSLNEQFF. The CDR3 nucleotides are TGTGCCTGGAGTGGAGGGAGCCTCAATGAGCAGTTCTTC.